This TCR beta chain is drawn from a study of beta chain features in type 1 diabetes. Whole-study findings and limits: Sampled from patients, naive, central memory and Treg TCRB repertoires appeared more similar than those sampled from healthy donors. The cDNA sequencing approach could over-represent high-TCR-expressing cells. Moderately but significantly shorter TCRB CDR3s were found in Type 1 diabetes patients in all four CD4+ subsets. Reduced insertions and increased deletions marked VDJ junctions in type 1 diabetes patients. Resolution of whether HLA type affects TCRB rearrangement was not achieved here.

CDR1 SGHTA and CDR2 FQGNSA come from the germline V gene. Deletions cut 1 base from V and 3 bases from J, with 12 bases between. This CDR3 has 15 residues. Sequencing targeted expressed TCRB transcripts, as all isolated RNA had been reverse transcribed. Assay: immunoSEQ multiplex PCR; the TCRdb copy retains only in-frame clones and omits some. The profile covers more than 250,000 clones, with around 21% appearing a single time and around 0.028% taken by the ten largest. This clone was observed a few times. Its target is not known. This clonotype originated in a woman aged 40 to 55 with type 1 diabetes. The material sequenced was naive CD4+ T cells from blood. The rearrangement links TRBV7-2 to TRBJ1-2, with a possible D match to TRBD1 (5 bases). The CDR3 coding sequence is TGTGCCAGCAGCTTAGAGGGCCTAGGGGACTATGGCTACACCTTC. This sequence encodes CASSLEGLGDYGYTF.